This T cell receptor beta chain was captured in a study of shared clonotypes between healthy human individuals. Notes on the study in general: Depth of sequencing was expected to influence donor clonotype sharing. Clonotypes that were shared across a few donors made up approximately 5% of naive CD4 clonotypes.

With respect to this clone: Its antigen is currently unknown.

Every subset's genomic DNA went evenly onto several immunoSEQ plates. Here immunoSEQ multiplex PCR was the method, and the copy in TCRdb shows in-frame clones only, minus some. This repertoire shows millions of clones, just over 90% found once; its top ten account for about 0.13%. There are 12 residues in the CDR3. Germline lookup yields CDR1 SGHTA and CDR2 FQGNSA. Trimming took off 4 bases at V and 10 bases at J, with 11 bases between the two ends. The rearrangement links TRBV7-2 to TRBJ2-1; weak D call: TRBD2 (5 bases). Input material: naive CD4+ T cells sorted from blood. The sample's subset: CD45RA+ positively selected. This clonotype was sampled from a man between 18 and 35 years old in good health. Written as DNA, the CDR3 is TGTGCCAGCAGCTCCAATGGCGGGGAGCAGTTCTTC. This encodes CASSSNGGEQFF.